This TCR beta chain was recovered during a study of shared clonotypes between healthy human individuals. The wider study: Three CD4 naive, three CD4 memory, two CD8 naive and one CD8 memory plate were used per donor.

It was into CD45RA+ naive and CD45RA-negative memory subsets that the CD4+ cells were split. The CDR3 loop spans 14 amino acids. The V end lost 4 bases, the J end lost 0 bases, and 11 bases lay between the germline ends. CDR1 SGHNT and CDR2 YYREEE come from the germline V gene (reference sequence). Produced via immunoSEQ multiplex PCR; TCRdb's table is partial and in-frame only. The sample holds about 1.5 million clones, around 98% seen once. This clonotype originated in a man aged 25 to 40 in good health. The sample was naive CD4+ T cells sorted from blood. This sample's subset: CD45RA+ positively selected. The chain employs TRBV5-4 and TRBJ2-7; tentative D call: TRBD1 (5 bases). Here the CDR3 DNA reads TGTGCCAGCAGCAGACAGACAGTCTCCTACGAGCAGTACTTC. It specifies CASSRQTVSYEQYF.